Listed below are T cell receptor beta chains from one sample, sequenced in a study of shared clonotypes between healthy human individuals. Clones were sequenced by immunoSEQ multiplex PCR, and TCRdb holds only the in-frame ones, with some missing. The repertoire holds some 2,100,000 clones, 90% to 95% seen once, with 1.5% to 2% in the top ten. Material for sequencing was naive CD8+ T cells from PBMCs. The source of these receptors is a young man in good health. Some clones in this sample may be carry-over from other donors' samples. The CDR3 runs from the conserved cysteine through the conserved F or W. The order of the fields is V gene, clone size, J gene, D gene, CDR3 protein, CDR3 DNA. The D gene is left open where the match is weak. The size field is filled for only some rows; it gives once, few, many or a size class.

TRBV4-2	once	TRBJ2-7	NA	CASSRKTGAYEQYF	TGTGCCAGCAGCCGTAAGACTGGAGCCTACGAGCAGTACTTC
TRBV27	NA	TRBJ2-7	TRBD1	CASGNRTGLSYEQYF	TGTGCCAGCGGAAACAGGACAGGTCTTTCCTACGAGCAGTACTTC
TRBV7-9	NA	TRBJ2-1	NA	CASSLVGSYNEQFF	TGTGCCAGCAGCTTAGTCGGATCCTACAATGAGCAGTTCTTC
TRBV10-3	few	TRBJ1-1	NA	CAIREGDTEAFF	TGTGCCATTCGAGAAGGGGACACTGAAGCTTTCTTT
TRBV19	NA	TRBJ2-7	NA	CASSPLPGYEQYF	TGTGCCAGTAGTCCCCTCCCTGGTTACGAGCAGTACTTC
TRBV5-1	NA	TRBJ2-5	NA	CASSQQGLGKGYQETQYF	TGCGCCAGCAGCCAACAGGGATTGGGGAAAGGGTACCAAGAGACCCAGTACTTC
TRBV10-2	NA	TRBJ2-3	TRBD2	CASSESAGEITTDTQYF	TGCGCCAGCAGTGAGTCAGCGGGAGAGATCACCACAGATACGCAGTATTTT
TRBV5-4	NA	TRBJ2-1	TRBD2	CASSLKLAGVNEQFF	TGTGCCAGCAGCTTGAAATTAGCGGGAGTCAATGAGCAGTTCTTC
TRBV7-9	NA	TRBJ2-7	NA	CASSPMGRSSYEQYF	TGTGCCAGCAGCCCCATGGGCAGGAGCTCCTACGAGCAGTACTTC
TRBV27	NA	TRBJ2-1	TRBD2	CASSLGPPTSGFYNEQFF	TGTGCCAGCAGTTTAGGCCCCCCAACTAGCGGGTTTTACAATGAGCAGTTCTTC
TRBV29-1	NA	TRBJ2-3	TRBD2	CSGWGLALTDTQYF	TGCAGCGGTTGGGGACTAGCGTTGACAGATACGCAGTATTTT
TRBV28	once	TRBJ2-2	TRBD1	CASSPSRDRGPSRTGELFF	TGTGCCAGCAGTCCTTCGAGGGACAGGGGGCCCTCGAGGACCGGGGAGCTGTTTTTT
TRBV27	NA	TRBJ2-7	NA	CASSPQGGYEQYF	TGTGCCAGCAGTCCCCAGGGCGGATACGAGCAGTACTTC
TRBV14	NA	TRBJ1-5	NA	CASSQGQYQPQHF	TGTGCCAGCAGCCAAGGACAGTATCAGCCCCAGCATTTT
TRBV9	NA	TRBJ2-2	TRBD2	CASSATSGRGTGELFF	TGTGCCAGCAGCGCCACTAGCGGCCGGGGGACCGGGGAGCTGTTTTTT
TRBV9	NA	TRBJ2-7	NA	CASSASGGPGYEQYF	TGTGCCAGCAGCGCGTCCGGGGGCCCCGGTTACGAGCAGTACTTC
TRBV7-9	NA	TRBJ2-1	TRBD2	CASSPVWEREVARWQFF	TGTGCCAGCAGCCCTGTCTGGGAGCGGGAGGTGGCGCGATGGCAGTTCTTC
TRBV7-2	NA	TRBJ2-3	NA	CASSPLIGLEDTQYF	TGTGCCAGCAGCCCCCTTATAGGGTTGGAAGATACGCAGTATTTT
TRBV7-6	NA	TRBJ2-5	NA	CASSLPDRQETQYF	TGTGCCAGCAGCCTCCCCGACAGACAAGAGACCCAGTACTTC
TRBV4-1	NA	TRBJ2-7	TRBD1	CASSQPGTGSEQYF	TGCGCCAGCAGCCAACCCGGGACAGGGTCCGAGCAGTACTTC
TRBV4-1	NA	TRBJ1-1	NA	CASSQQRKAEAFF	TGCGCCAGCAGCCAACAGAGGAAGGCTGAAGCTTTCTTT
TRBV5-1	NA	TRBJ2-1	NA	CASSPGTGGTYEQFF	TGCGCCAGCAGCCCCGGGACTGGCGGTACCTATGAGCAGTTCTTC
TRBV27	NA	TRBJ2-3	TRBD2	CASSLLVAGPTDTQYF	TGTGCCAGCAGTTTATTAGTAGCGGGACCCACAGATACGCAGTATTTT
TRBV11-2	NA	TRBJ2-7	NA	CASSFGWRDSYEQYF	TGTGCCAGCAGCTTTGGGTGGAGGGACTCCTACGAGCAGTACTTC
TRBV6-5	NA	TRBJ1-1	TRBD1	CASSSPTGADTEAFF	TGTGCCAGCAGTTCCCCCACAGGGGCCGACACTGAAGCTTTCTTT
TRBV5-1	once	TRBJ1-4	NA	CASSYWGGTANEKLFF	TGCGCCAGCAGCTACTGGGGGGGAACGGCTAATGAAAAACTGTTTTTT
TRBV7-9	NA	TRBJ2-5	NA	CASSSGRLQETQYF	TGTGCCAGCAGCTCGGGACGGCTCCAAGAGACCCAGTACTTC
TRBV5-8	NA	TRBJ2-1	NA	CASSLWSLAYNEQFF	TGTGCCAGCAGCTTGTGGTCCCTTGCATACAATGAGCAGTTCTTC
TRBV25-1	NA	TRBJ1-2	NA	CASSEGIPGFYGYTF	TGTGCCAGCAGCGAAGGAATCCCGGGCTTCTATGGCTACACCTTC
TRBV28	NA	TRBJ1-2	NA	CASRPFLQGGGYTF	TGTGCCAGCAGGCCTTTCCTCCAGGGTGGGGGCTACACCTTC
TRBV6-5	NA	TRBJ1-1	TRBD1	CASSYATGGTEAFF	TGTGCCAGCAGTTACGCTACAGGGGGGACTGAAGCTTTCTTT
TRBV5-6	NA	TRBJ1-4	NA	CASSMSPSDGEKLFF	TGTGCCAGCAGCATGAGCCCCTCGGACGGTGAAAAACTGTTTTTT
TRBV9	NA	TRBJ1-2	NA	CASSAAGGTLHYTF	TGTGCCAGCAGCGCCGCCGGGGGGACCTTGCACTACACCTTC
TRBV7-9	NA	TRBJ2-5	NA	CASSPTVIQETQYF	TGTGCCAGCAGCCCGACCGTGATACAAGAGACCCAGTACTTC
TRBV6-5	NA	TRBJ2-7	NA	CASSLRGPLEQYF	TGTGCCAGCAGCCTCAGGGGCCCCCTCGAGCAGTACTTC
TRBV4-2	NA	TRBJ2-7	TRBD2	CASSQDPSGGSYEQYF	TGTGCCAGCAGCCAAGACCCGTCGGGAGGCTCCTACGAGCAGTACTTC
TRBV7-8	NA	TRBJ1-3	NA	CASSLVVGDSGNTIYF	TGTGCCAGCAGCTTAGTGGTGGGTGACTCTGGAAACACCATATATTTT
TRBV9	NA	TRBJ2-1	TRBD1	CASSVEDRGGNEQFF	TGTGCCAGCAGCGTAGAGGACAGGGGAGGGAATGAGCAGTTCTTC
TRBV7-8	NA	TRBJ2-2	NA	CASSSLGEATNTGELFF	TGTGCCAGCAGCTCCCTCGGGGAGGCCACGAACACCGGGGAGCTGTTTTTT
TRBV13	NA	TRBJ1-1	NA	CASSFRDLNTEAFF	TGTGCCAGCAGCTTCCGGGATTTGAACACTGAAGCTTTCTTT
TRBV5-4	NA	TRBJ1-4	TRBD1	CASRRDSSTNEKLFF	TGTGCCAGCAGGCGGGACAGTTCAACTAATGAAAAACTGTTTTTT
TRBV27	NA	TRBJ2-1	NA	CASSLTGFEQFF	TGTGCCAGCAGCTTGACAGGTTTTGAGCAGTTCTTC
TRBV7-9	NA	TRBJ2-3	NA	CASSLEIVGTDTQYF	TGTGCCAGCAGCTTGGAAATTGTGGGCACAGATACGCAGTATTTT
TRBV5-4	NA	TRBJ2-1	TRBD2	CASSLPTSGYNEQFF	TGTGCCAGCAGTTTACCGACTAGCGGGTACAATGAGCAGTTCTTC
TRBV7-6	NA	TRBJ2-1	NA	CASSSLTGFGNEQFF	TGTGCCAGCAGCTCCCTAACAGGGTTTGGAAATGAGCAGTTCTTC
TRBV6-6	NA	TRBJ1-1	TRBD1	CASSSNRGTPEAFF	TGTGCCAGCAGTTCGAACAGGGGCACACCTGAAGCTTTCTTT
TRBV27	NA	TRBJ2-2	TRBD1	CASRPLPGQGNTGELFF	TGTGCCAGCAGGCCACTTCCGGGACAGGGGAACACCGGGGAGCTGTTTTTT
TRBV2	NA	TRBJ1-5	TRBD1	CASSGTDNQPQHF	TGTGCCAGCAGCGGGACAGACAATCAGCCCCAGCATTTT
TRBV9	NA	TRBJ1-2	TRBD1	CASGTGDPQTNYGYTF	TGTGCCAGCGGGACAGGGGACCCACAGACTAACTATGGCTACACCTTC
TRBV13	NA	TRBJ2-2	TRBD2	CASSDGTSGRTGELFF	TGTGCCAGCAGCGACGGGACTAGCGGGAGAACCGGGGAGCTGTTTTTT
TRBV29-1	NA	TRBJ1-2	NA	CSVPDIGYTF	TGCAGCGTCCCGGACATAGGCTACACCTTC